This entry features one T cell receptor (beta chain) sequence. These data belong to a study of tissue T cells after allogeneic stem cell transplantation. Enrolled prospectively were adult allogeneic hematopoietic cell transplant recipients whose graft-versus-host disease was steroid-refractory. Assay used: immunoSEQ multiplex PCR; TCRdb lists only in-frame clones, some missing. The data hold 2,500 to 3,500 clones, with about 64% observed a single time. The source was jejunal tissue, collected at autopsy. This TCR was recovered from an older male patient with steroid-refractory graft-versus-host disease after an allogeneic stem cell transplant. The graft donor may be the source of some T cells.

CDR3 sequence: CASSVEGAGANVLTF. CDR3 DNA sequence: TGTGCCAGCAGCGTAGAAGGGGCTGGGGCCAACGTCCTGACTTTC. The chain carries TRBV9 and TRBJ2-6; TRBD1 might be the D (5 bases). The CDR3 is 15 residues long. The V end was cut by 0 bases, the J end by 2 bases, with 6 bases between. Germline V gene sequence: CDR1 SGDLS, CDR2 YYNGEE.